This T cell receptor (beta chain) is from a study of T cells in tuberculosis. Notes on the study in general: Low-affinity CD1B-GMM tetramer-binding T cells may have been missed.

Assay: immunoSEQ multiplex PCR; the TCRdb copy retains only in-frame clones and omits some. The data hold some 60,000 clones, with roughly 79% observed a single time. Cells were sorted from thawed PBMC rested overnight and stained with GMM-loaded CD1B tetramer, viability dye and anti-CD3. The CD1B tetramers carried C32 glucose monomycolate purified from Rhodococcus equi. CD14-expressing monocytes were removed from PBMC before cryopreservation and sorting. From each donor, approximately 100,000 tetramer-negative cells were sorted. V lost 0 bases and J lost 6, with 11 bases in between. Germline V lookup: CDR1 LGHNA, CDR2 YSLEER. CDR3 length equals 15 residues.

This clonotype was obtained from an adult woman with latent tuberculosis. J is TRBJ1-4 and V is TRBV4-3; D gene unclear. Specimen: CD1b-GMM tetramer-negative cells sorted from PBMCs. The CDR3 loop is CASSQDEGADEKLFF. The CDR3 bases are TGCGCCAGCAGCCAAGATGAGGGAGCGGATGAAAAACTGTTTTTT.